Shown below are 25 T cell receptor beta chains from a single sample sequenced in a study of blood T cell repertoires in COVID-19. Only in-frame clones appear in the TCRdb table, and some are missing; sequencing was by immunoSEQ multiplex PCR. The table records some 270,000 clones, more than 65% of them present only once. The sample consisted of peripheral blood. These receptors all come from a person aged 70 to 79 with COVID-19, enrolled during active disease.

This clone was recorded a few times. The chain recombines TRBV5-1 with TRBJ1-2, with D tentatively TRBD1 (6 bases). V was shortened by 2 bases and J by 2 bases, with 7 bases between the two germline ends. Germline CDR1 reads SGHRS; CDR2 reads YFSETQ. The CDR3 is made up of 13 amino acids. The CDR3: CASSFDRNYGYTF. Here the CDR3 DNA reads TGCGCCAGCAGCTTTGACAGGAACTATGGCTACACCTTC.

CDR3 region: CASSEVNNSPLHF. Written as DNA, the CDR3 is TGTGCCAGCAGTGAGGTTAATAATTCACCCCTCCACTTT. The chain uses TRBV27 and TRBJ1-6; no reliable D call. This CDR3 is 13 amino acids long. The germline gives CDR1 MNHEY, CDR2 SMNVEV (reference sequence). V shed 5 bases and J shed 5 bases, with 7 bases lying between them.

The chain combines TRBV27 with TRBJ1-1, with D perhaps TRBD1 (6 bases). From germline, CDR1 is MNHEY and CDR2 SMNVEV (reference sequence). The germline V and J ends were trimmed by 5 bases and 3 bases, with 13 bases remaining between them. This CDR3 region has 14 residues. This CDR3 is CASSPPQGYTEAFF. The DNA for the CDR3 is TGTGCCAGCAGTCCCCCTCAGGGGTACACTGAAGCTTTCTTT.

The chain carries TRBV28 and TRBJ2-7, with D perhaps TRBD2 (7 bases). With 3 bases removed from V and 0 bases from J, the gap between germline ends came to 15 bases. The germline V gene has CDR1 MDHEN and CDR2 SYDVKM. The CDR3 has 16 amino acids. CDR3 amino acids: CASSLAGARPSYEQYF. In nucleotides, the CDR3 is TGTGCCAGCAGTTTGGCGGGGGCTAGGCCCTCCTACGAGCAGTACTTC. Full variable domain (missing parts from reference TRBV28 and TRBJ2-7): DVKVTQSSRYLVKRTGEKVFLECVQDMDHENMFWYRQDPGLGLRLIYFSYDVKMKEKGDIPEGYSVSREKKERFSLILESASTNQTSMYLCASSLAGARPSYEQYFGPGTRLTVT.

This chain joins TRBV9 and TRBJ1-1; D not certain. Trimming shortened V by 0 bases and J by 4 bases, and 13 bases separated the two germline ends. The CDR3 is 15 amino acids. CDR1 and CDR2 from the germline V gene are SGDLS and YYNGEE. The CDR3 DNA sequence: TGTGCCAGCAGCGTAGGCCCGGGTTCGGCCACTGAAGCTTTCTTT. It translates to CASSVGPGSATEAFF.

V gene TRBV6-1 combines with J gene TRBJ2-1; D is undetermined. V lost 0 bases and J 7 bases, leaving 10 bases between the germline ends. Germline V lookup: CDR1 MNHNS, CDR2 SASEGT. This CDR3 is built from 14 residues. CDR3 nucleotide sequence: TGTGCCAGCAGTGAAGCCTGGCGGCAGAATGAGCAGTTCTTC. Its translation is CASSEAWRQNEQFF.

This chain connects TRBV19 to TRBJ1-6, with 7 positions matching TRBD1. Germline V gene sequence: CDR1 LNHDA, CDR2 SQIVND (reference sequence). J lost 4 bases, V lost 3 bases, and 0 bases had no gene match. The CDR3 length is 14 residues. The CDR3 DNA sequence: TGTGCCAGTAGTATGGGACAGTATAATTCACCCCTCCACTTT. Translated, it gives CASSMGQYNSPLHF. Supplemented by reference TRBV19 and TRBJ1-6, the full variable domain reads DGGITQSPKYLFRKEGQNVTLSCEQNLNHDAMYWYRQDPGQGLRLIYYSQIVNDFQKGDIAEGYSVSREKKESFPLTVTSAQKNPTAFYLCASSMGQYNSPLHFGNGTRLTVT.

V and J are TRBV18 and TRBJ2-7; D uncertain. The CDR3 sequence is 13 residues long. Germline values: CDR1 KGHSH, CDR2 LQKENI. V was cut by 0 bases and J by 6 bases, with 9 bases left in between. The CDR3 DNA reads as TGTGCCAGCTCACCACCGGGTTCGGGCGAGCAGTACTTC. As protein: CASSPPGSGEQYF.

The V and J genes are TRBV28 and TRBJ1-1, with TRBD1 identical over 7 bases. After removal of 3 bases from V and 4 bases from J, the junction contained 5 bases not matched to a gene. The CDR3 contains 14 residues. Per the germline V gene, CDR1 is MDHEN and CDR2 is SYDVKM. CDR3 sequence (DNA): TGTGCCAGCAGTTTTTTGCCAGGGGGCACTGAAGCTTTCTTT. Translation: CASSFLPGGTEAFF.

CDR3 loop: CASSHDEASSYNSPLHF. The CDR3 DNA reads as TGTGCCAGCAGCCACGACGAGGCGAGCTCCTATAATTCACCCCTCCACTTT. The V call is TRBV7-9, the J call TRBJ1-6; the D is unclear. The germline CDR1 and CDR2 sequences are SEHNR and FQNEAQ (reference sequence). Trimming removed 5 bases at V and 0 bases at J, with 14 bases between. CDR3 length: 17 amino acids.

This chain uses TRBV27 with TRBJ2-7, with TRBD2 matching over 9 bases. The ends lost 1 base at V and 0 bases at J; junction bases unmatched: 1. The CDR3 runs to 15 residues. Germline V gives CDR1 MNHEY, CDR2 SMNVEV (reference sequence). The CDR3, as DNA: TGTGCCAGCAGTTTATTTAGCGGGGGCTCCTACGAGCAGTACTTC. The encoded protein is CASSLFSGGSYEQYF.

This CDR3 reads CASSIDRGPGELFF. CDR3 nucleotides: TGTGCCAGCAGCATAGACAGGGGGCCCGGGGAGCTGTTTTTT. The rearrangement uses TRBV7-2 and TRBJ2-2, with TRBD1 identical over 10 bases. The germline CDR1 and CDR2 sequences are SGHTA and FQGNSA. The CDR3 has 14 residues. V trimming: 5 bases; J trimming: 6 bases; junction bases outside the gene matches: 3.

The rearrangement links TRBV7-6 to TRBJ1-2, with a tentative D call TRBD1 (6 bases). Deletions cut 2 bases from V and 8 bases from J, with 21 bases between. The CDR3 sequence is 16 residues long. The V gene's germline CDR1 is SGHVS and CDR2 FNYEAQ. The DNA of the CDR3 is TGTGCCAGCAGCTTAAGATCGACAGGAAAGTCAATCGGCTACACCTTC. The encoded protein is CASSLRSTGKSIGYTF.

This chain joins TRBV13 and TRBJ1-1, with D unresolved. The length of the CDR3 is 12 residues. With 1 base removed from V and 5 bases from J, the gap between germline ends came to 5 bases. Per germline, CDR1 PRHDT and CDR2 FYEKMQ (reference sequence). CDR3: CASSLARTEAFF. The CDR3 nucleotides read TGTGCCAGCAGCTTAGCGCGGACTGAAGCTTTCTTT.

This chain connects TRBV9 to TRBJ1-1; a possible D gene is TRBD1 (5 bases). From germline, CDR1 is SGDLS and CDR2 YYNGEE. V lost 4 bases to trimming and J lost 3 bases, with 13 bases between them. The CDR3 is 14 residues long. CDR3 amino acids: CASSPRPRDTEAFF. In nucleotides, the CDR3 is TGTGCCAGCAGCCCCCGTCCCAGGGACACTGAAGCTTTCTTT.

The chain employs TRBV7-9 and TRBJ2-5; a possible D gene is TRBD1 (7 bases). Trimming removed 1 base at V and 5 bases at J, with 17 bases between. Germline values: CDR1 SEHNR, CDR2 FQNEAQ (reference sequence). The CDR3 is made up of 16 amino acids. The CDR3, as DNA: TGTGCCAGCAGCTTAGAAGGAGGGGGCGCGTTTGAGACCCAGTACTTC. Translation gives CASSLEGGGAFETQYF.

V usage is TRBV7-2 and J usage is TRBJ2-5; tentative D call: TRBD2 (6 bases). Trimming removed 5 bases at V and 1 base at J, with 20 bases between. The CDR3 is 17 residues long. Germline V gene sequence: CDR1 SGHTA, CDR2 FQGNSA. CDR3 nucleotides: TGTGCCAGCAGCGCTCCCGCTAGCGAGCCGACCCAAGAGACCCAGTACTTC. Translating it yields CASSAPASEPTQETQYF.

The chain combines TRBV7-3 with TRBJ2-3; the match to TRBD2 covers 9 bases. The trim removed 6 bases at V and 2 bases at J, leaving 9 bases unmatched. Germline CDR1 reads SGHTA; CDR2 reads FQGTGA. This CDR3 contains 16 residues. CDR3 bases: TGTGCCAGCAGTGCTAATAGCGGGGGAATCACAGATACGCAGTATTTT. Its protein is CASSANSGGITDTQYF.

The chain links TRBV12-3 or TRBV12-4 to TRBJ2-3; D remains unclear. Trimming shortened V by 0 bases and J by 6 bases, and 7 bases separated the two germline ends. There are 13 residues in the CDR3. CDR3 DNA: TGTGCCAGCAGTTTAGCGGCGCGGGATACGCAGTATTTT. Its protein is CASSLAARDTQYF.

The rearrangement joins TRBV2 to TRBJ1-6, with 7 bases that match TRBD1. This CDR3 has 15 residues. J lost 0 bases, V lost 9 bases, and 5 bases had no gene match. The germline V gene has CDR1 SNHLY and CDR2 FYNNEI. The CDR3 reads CASNRDSSYNSPLHF. CDR3 DNA: TGTGCCAGTAACCGGGACAGCTCCTATAATTCACCCCTCCACTTT.

The chain joins TRBV5-1 to TRBJ1-4; TRBD1 agrees at 7 bases. CDR3 length: 15 amino acids. Germline V gene lookup returns CDR1 SGHRS and CDR2 YFSETQ. V gave up 4 bases and J gave up 8 bases; unmatched junction bases: 11. As DNA, the CDR3 is TGCGCCAGCAGCACAAAAGGGACAGAACTGGAAAAACTGTTTTTT. Its translation: CASSTKGTELEKLFF. The variable domain in full, with the rest retrieved from reference TRBV5-1 and TRBJ1-4, is KAGVTQTPRYLIKTRGQQVTLSCSPISGHRSVSWYQQTPGQGLQFLFEYFSETQRNKGNFPGRFSGRQFSNSRSEMNVSTLELGDSALYLCASSTKGTELEKLFFGSGTQLSVL.

The CDR3 is CASSKHYNEQFF. CDR3 in DNA: TGTGCCAGCAGCAAACACTACAATGAGCAGTTCTTC. This chain connects TRBV21-1 to TRBJ2-1; TRBD1 was called by the table and not checked on the DNA. TRBV21-1 is deemed a pseudogene. The CDR3 totals 12 residues.

This clone was observed a single time. This chain links TRBV6-1 with TRBJ2-1, with a weak D call TRBD2 (5 bases). The germline V and J ends were trimmed by 2 bases and 3 bases, with 11 bases remaining between them. CDR1 and CDR2 from the germline V gene are MNHNS and SASEGT. This CDR3 spans 15 amino acids. CDR3 DNA: TGTGCCAGCAGTGAAAGGGCGGGCGTCTACAATGAGCAGTTCTTC. Translated, it gives CASSERAGVYNEQFF.

The chain couples TRBV28 to TRBJ2-7, with 7 positions matching TRBD2. J lost 7 bases, V lost 6 bases, and 9 bases had no gene match. Germline lookup yields CDR1 MDHEN and CDR2 SYDVKM. This CDR3 comprises 13 residues. DNA of the CDR3: TGTGCCAGCAGAGGGCGGGGGTCGGGGGAGCAGTACTTC. It encodes CASRGRGSGEQYF. The full variable domain, rest sourced from reference TRBV28 and TRBJ2-7, is DVKVTQSSRYLVKRTGEKVFLECVQDMDHENMFWYRQDPGLGLRLIYFSYDVKMKEKGDIPEGYSVSREKKERFSLILESASTNQTSMYLCASRGRGSGEQYFGPGTRLTVT.

The V gene is TRBV7-2, the J gene TRBJ1-4; 8 nucleotides agree with TRBD1. V lost 5 bases, J lost 5 bases, and 7 bases stayed unmatched. Germline assignment: CDR1 SGHTA and CDR2 FQGNSA. The CDR3 has 15 amino acids. The CDR3 loop is CASSPNGQGNEKLFF. DNA for the CDR3: TGTGCCAGCAGCCCAAACGGACAGGGAAATGAAAAACTGTTTTTT.